The clone carrying this T cell receptor beta chain has just a few counts. Seattle enrolled patients during active infection and tracked them longitudinally. The source of the sample is a study of blood T cell repertoires in COVID-19. Whole-study context: Sites in the United States, Italy and Spain provided acute and convalescent COVID-19 samples. The cDNA or gDNA used as material had been derived from T cells, B-cell-depleted T cells, or PBMCs.

This CDR3 region has 16 residues. The V and J ends lost 3 bases and 2 bases, in that order; junction bases with no gene match: 5. Germline values: CDR1 KGHDR, CDR2 SFDVKD. Generated by immunoSEQ multiplex PCR, the TCRdb table keeps only in-frame clones and is missing some. The sample lists about 180,000 clones, around four fifths occurring once. J is TRBJ2-1 and V is TRBV24-1; 8 positions agree with TRBD2. Sequencing was done on a sample of peripheral blood. The receptor comes from a woman aged 70-85 years with COVID-19, enrolled during active disease. CDR3 residues: CATSDRSGTAYNEQFF. CDR3 nucleotides: TGTGCCACCAGTGATCGTAGCGGGACTGCCTACAATGAGCAGTTCTTC.